The clone carrying this T cell receptor beta chain was picked up a small number of times. What it binds is not known. This specimen comes from a study of PD-1 blockade in classical Hodgkin lymphoma. Study background: Every 2 weeks, patients got 3 mg/kg intravenous nivolumab. Study-wide results and caveats: Complete responders possessed baseline diversity comparable to newly diagnosed patients.

Noted time point: cycle 4 day 1 (C4D1), after 5 to 7 weeks of nivolumab. All trial patients relapsed after autologous stem cell transplantation. The table came from immunoSEQ multiplex PCR; TCRdb's copy has only in-frame clones and leaves some out. There are around 53,000 clones in the sample; about 75% occur only once, and around 12% lies in the top ten. The receptor comes from a human donor with classical Hodgkin lymphoma. Sample: peripheral blood mononuclear cells (PBMCs), taken before the fourth cycle of nivolumab.

This CDR3 is CASSVNRFPYNEQFF. In DNA, the CDR3 is TGTGCCAGCAGTGTCAACAGGTTCCCTTACAATGAGCAGTTCTTC. The gene calls are TRBV6-1 and TRBJ2-1; D might be TRBD1 (5 bases). The CDR3 has 15 residues. Germline V gene lookup returns CDR1 MNHNS and CDR2 SASEGT. Trimming stripped 4 bases from V and 4 bases from J, with 14 bases between.